The clone carrying this T cell receptor (beta chain) showed up just a few times. This entry is derived from a study of blood T cell repertoires in COVID-19. Study at large: PBMCs, B-cell-depleted T cells, or T cells were the source of the cDNA or gDNA that made up the material.

This CDR3 is 12 amino acids long. In germline, CDR1 is ENHRY, CDR2 SYGVKD. V was cut by 3 bases and J by 7 bases, with 9 bases left in between. The Seattle patients, enrolled during active infection, were followed longitudinally. Sequenced by immunoSEQ multiplex PCR; TCRdb stores in-frame clones only, minus some. This table holds roughly 200,000 clones, around 86% found once. The chain joins TRBV10-3 to TRBJ1-1; tentative D call: TRBD1 (5 bases). The sample consisted of peripheral blood. The sequence derives from a woman aged 45-65 years with COVID-19, enrolled during active disease. Here the CDR3 reads CAISESGDEAFF. CDR3 in DNA: TGTGCCATCAGTGAATCGGGGGATGAAGCTTTCTTT.